The rows below give T cell receptor beta chains drawn from one sample of a study of T cell responses to AZD1222 COVID-19 vaccine. Sequenced by immunoSEQ multiplex PCR; TCRdb stores in-frame clones only, minus some. The sample has about 120,000 clones; 87% are singletons. Sequenced material: peripheral blood, taken on day 0 of AZD1222 vaccination. Receptors were obtained from an adult in good health. Both conserved end residues are part of each CDR3.

j_call: TRBJ1-4; v_call: TRBV12-3/TRBV12-4; cdr3_aa: CASSLRGGEKLFF
j_call: TRBJ2-5; v_call: TRBV11-2; cdr3_aa: CASSSTPQETQYF
j_call: TRBJ1-4; v_call: TRBV28; cdr3_aa: CASSLGGNIGEKLFF
j_call: TRBJ2-3; v_call: TRBV15; cdr3_aa: CATSRVGQITDTQYF
j_call: TRBJ1-6; v_call: TRBV7-9; cdr3_aa: CASSLGVESPLHF
j_call: TRBJ2-3; v_call: TRBV5-1; cdr3_aa: CASSLGSGRDTQYF
j_call: TRBJ1-1; v_call: TRBV19; cdr3_aa: CASSGTGVTTEAFF
j_call: TRBJ2-1; v_call: TRBV6-5; cdr3_aa: CASRRMNNEQFF
j_call: TRBJ1-1; v_call: TRBV7-2; cdr3_aa: CASSSGPPGAFF
j_call: TRBJ2-7; v_call: TRBV7-2; cdr3_aa: CASSLGPAGGEEQYF
j_call: TRBJ1-2; v_call: TRBV7-9; cdr3_aa: CASSLGGVGYTF
j_call: TRBJ2-1; v_call: TRBV28; cdr3_aa: CASRTPGQGFNEQFF
j_call: TRBJ1-2; v_call: TRBV28; cdr3_aa: CASRGGGYGYTF
j_call: TRBJ1-1; v_call: TRBV6-1; cdr3_aa: CASSDATGVNTEAFF
j_call: TRBJ1-1; v_call: TRBV6-5; cdr3_aa: CASSYLGAGTEAFF
j_call: TRBJ1-1; v_call: TRBV7-9; cdr3_aa: CASSPPGMNTEAFF
j_call: TRBJ1-1; v_call: TRBV9; cdr3_aa: CASSVGTDLMNTEAFF